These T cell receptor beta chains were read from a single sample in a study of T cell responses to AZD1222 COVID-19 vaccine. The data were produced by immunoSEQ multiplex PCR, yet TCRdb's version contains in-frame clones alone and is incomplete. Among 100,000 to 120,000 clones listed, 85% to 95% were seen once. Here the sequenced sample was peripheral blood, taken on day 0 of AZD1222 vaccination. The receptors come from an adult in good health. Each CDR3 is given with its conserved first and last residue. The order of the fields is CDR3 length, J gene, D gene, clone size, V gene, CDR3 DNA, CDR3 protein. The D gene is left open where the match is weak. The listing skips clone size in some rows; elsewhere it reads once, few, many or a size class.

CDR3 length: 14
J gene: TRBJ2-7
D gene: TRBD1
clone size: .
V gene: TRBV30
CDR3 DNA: TGTGCCTGGGGGACAGGGAACCTTCACTACGAGCAGTACTTC
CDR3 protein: CAWGTGNLHYEQYF

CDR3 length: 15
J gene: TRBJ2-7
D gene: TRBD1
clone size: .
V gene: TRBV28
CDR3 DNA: TGTGCCAGCAGTTTACTTGGACAGGGTGGCCACGAGCAGTACTTC
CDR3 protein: CASSLLGQGGHEQYF

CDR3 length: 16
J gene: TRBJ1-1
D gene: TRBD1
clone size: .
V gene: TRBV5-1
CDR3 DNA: TGCGCCAGCAGCTTATCACAGGGGGAATACAGCACTGAAGCTTTCTTT
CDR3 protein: CASSLSQGEYSTEAFF

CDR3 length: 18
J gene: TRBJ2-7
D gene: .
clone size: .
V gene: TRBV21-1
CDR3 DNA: TGTGCCAGCAGCAAAAGGCTACAGGGGGTGATAAACAACTACGAGCAGTACTTC
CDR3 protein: CASSKRLQGVINNYEQYF

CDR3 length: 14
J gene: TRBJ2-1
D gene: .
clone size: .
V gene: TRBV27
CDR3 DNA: TGTGCCAGCAGTTTCGGGGCGGGCTACAATGAGCAGTTCTTC
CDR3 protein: CASSFGAGYNEQFF

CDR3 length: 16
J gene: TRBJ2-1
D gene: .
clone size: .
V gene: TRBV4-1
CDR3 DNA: TGCGCCAGCAGCCAAGATGGCGGGTACTCCTACAATGAGCAGTTCTTC
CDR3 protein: CASSQDGGYSYNEQFF

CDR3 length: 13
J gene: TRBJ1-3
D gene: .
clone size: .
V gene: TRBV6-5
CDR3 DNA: TGTGCCAGCAGCGAGGTCTCTGGAAACACCATATATTTT
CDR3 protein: CASSEVSGNTIYF

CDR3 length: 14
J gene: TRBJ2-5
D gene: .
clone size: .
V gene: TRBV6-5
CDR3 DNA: TGTGCCAGCAGCTATTCGAGTTTCCAAGAGACCCAGTACTTC
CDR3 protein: CASSYSSFQETQYF

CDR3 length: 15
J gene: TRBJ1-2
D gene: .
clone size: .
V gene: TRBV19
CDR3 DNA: TGTGCCAGTAGTCCTGCAGGGTTTTCTGCGTATGGCTACACCTTC
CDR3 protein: CASSPAGFSAYGYTF

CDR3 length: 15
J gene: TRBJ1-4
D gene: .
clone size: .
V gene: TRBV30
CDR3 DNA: TGTGCCTGGAGTGTCAACCGGGCCCGGAGGGAAAAACTGTTTTTT
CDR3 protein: CAWSVNRARREKLFF

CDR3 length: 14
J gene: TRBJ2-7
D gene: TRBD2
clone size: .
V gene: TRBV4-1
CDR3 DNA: TGCGCCAGCAGCCGCGGCGGGGGTGATCCCGAGCAGTACTTC
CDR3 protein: CASSRGGGDPEQYF

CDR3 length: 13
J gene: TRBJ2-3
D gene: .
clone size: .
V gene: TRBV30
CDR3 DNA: TGTGCCTGGAGCCGTACCGAGGCAGATACGCAGTATTTT
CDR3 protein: CAWSRTEADTQYF

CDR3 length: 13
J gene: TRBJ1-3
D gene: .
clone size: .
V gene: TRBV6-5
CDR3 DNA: TGTGCCAGCAGGCCCGACAGAGGAAACACCATATATTTT
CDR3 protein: CASRPDRGNTIYF

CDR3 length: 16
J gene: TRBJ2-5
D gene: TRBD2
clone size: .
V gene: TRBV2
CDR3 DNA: TGTGCCAGCAGGCCCCTCGGCGCGGGGGGGATAGAGATCCAGTACTTC
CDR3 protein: CASRPLGAGGIEIQYF

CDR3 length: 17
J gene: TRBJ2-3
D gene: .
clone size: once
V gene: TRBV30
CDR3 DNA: TGTGCCTGGAGTGTATTGAGCTCGGGTTCCTCCACAGATACGCAGTATTTT
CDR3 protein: CAWSVLSSGSSTDTQYF

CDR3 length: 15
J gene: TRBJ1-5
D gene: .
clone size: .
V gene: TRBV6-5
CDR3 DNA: TGTGCCAGCTCGAGGGGTTCCCGGGCAGGTCAGCCCCAGCATTTT
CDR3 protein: CASSRGSRAGQPQHF